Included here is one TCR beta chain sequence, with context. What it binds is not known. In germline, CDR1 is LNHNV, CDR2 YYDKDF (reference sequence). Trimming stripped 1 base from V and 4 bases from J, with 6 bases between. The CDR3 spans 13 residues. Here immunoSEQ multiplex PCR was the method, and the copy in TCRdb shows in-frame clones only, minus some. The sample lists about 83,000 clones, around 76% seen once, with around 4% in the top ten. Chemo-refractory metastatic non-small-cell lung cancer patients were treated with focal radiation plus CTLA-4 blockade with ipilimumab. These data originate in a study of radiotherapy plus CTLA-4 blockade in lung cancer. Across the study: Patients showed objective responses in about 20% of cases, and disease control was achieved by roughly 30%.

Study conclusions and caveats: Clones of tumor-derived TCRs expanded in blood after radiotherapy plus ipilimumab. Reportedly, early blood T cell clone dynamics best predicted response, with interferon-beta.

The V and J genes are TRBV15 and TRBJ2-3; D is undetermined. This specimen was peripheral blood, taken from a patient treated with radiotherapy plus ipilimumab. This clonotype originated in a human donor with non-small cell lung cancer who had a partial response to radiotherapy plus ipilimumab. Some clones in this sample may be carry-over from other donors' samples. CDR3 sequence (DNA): TGTGCCACCAGCAGAGTAAGCGCAGATACGCAGTATTTT. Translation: CATSRVSADTQYF.